A single sample gave rise to the 3 T cell receptor beta chains below, sequenced in a study of cytomegalovirus exposure and HLA in healthy donors (dated by TCRdb to about 2017). The library was prepared using the immunoSEQ multiplex PCR assay. The multiplex PCR relied on a mix of 60 forward primers for TCR Vbeta segments and 13 reverse primers for TCR Jbeta segments. TCRdb stores this immuneACCESS table with in-frame sequences only. Part of the clones is absent; in the studies checked, under half of the shortfall reflects unresolved V genes, and no reason is known for the rest. The sample table contains 150,000 to 200,000 clones; only one count was recorded for roughly 83% of them. The ten largest clonotypes hold around 0.25% of the sample. Sequencing input: PBMCs. The receptors come from a boy aged 5 to 17 in good health and CMV-seronegative.

This sequence joins TRBV5-6 and TRBJ1-2, with 7 bases aligning to TRBD1. This CDR3 region has 16 residues. The V gene's germline CDR1 is SGHDT and CDR2 YYEEEE. V trimming: 4 bases; J trimming: 7 bases; junction bases outside the gene matches: 16. The CDR3 loop is CASSPGAGQGVFGYTF. The CDR3 DNA sequence: TGTGCCAGCAGCCCAGGTGCAGGGCAGGGGGTGTTTGGCTACACCTTC.

V and J are TRBV5-1 and TRBJ2-7; 8 bases fit TRBD1. The CDR3 is made up of 15 amino acids. With 0 bases clipped from V and 2 bases from J, the junction kept 4 bases outside the gene matches. Per germline, CDR1 SGHRS and CDR2 YFSETQ. CDR3 loop: CASSLDRGEPYEQYF. DNA of the CDR3: TGCGCCAGCAGCTTGGACAGGGGGGAGCCCTACGAGCAGTACTTC. Full variable domain (outside the CDR3, taken from reference TRBV5-1 and TRBJ2-7): KAGVTQTPRYLIKTRGQQVTLSCSPISGHRSVSWYQQTPGQGLQFLFEYFSETQRNKGNFPGRFSGRQFSNSRSEMNVSTLELGDSALYLCASSLDRGEPYEQYFGPGTRLTVT.

The count of this clone is one. The chain is built from TRBV5-5 and TRBJ1-4; D unclear. The germline V and J ends were trimmed by 4 bases and 5 bases, with 15 bases remaining between them. Germline V gene data show CDR1 as SGHKS and CDR2 as YYEKEE (reference sequence). The CDR3 loop spans 15 amino acids. The CDR3 reads CASSLWVERNEKLFF. The CDR3 region has the DNA TGTGCCAGCAGCCTATGGGTAGAGAGGAATGAAAAACTGTTTTTT. Full variable domain (rest looked up from reference TRBV5-5 and TRBJ1-4): DAGVTQSPTHLIKTRGQQVTLRCSPISGHKSVSWYQQVLGQGPQFIFQYYEKEERGRGNFPDRFSARQFPNYSSELNVNALLLGDSALYLCASSLWVERNEKLFFGSGTQLSVL.